This T cell receptor (beta chain) was captured by sequencing in a study of lymphopenia after photon versus proton radiotherapy (dated by TCRdb to about 2019). Some background on the complete study: Photon and proton radiation therapy were compared by the study for their immunological effects in patients with gastrointestinal tumors who developed high-grade lymphopenia. The 15 to 25 patients in the cohort had gastrointestinal tumors, were treated with either photon or proton therapy, and subsequently developed lymphopenia. The goal of the study was to describe how the two radiation modalities differ in their effects on the immune system.

Library creation used the immunoSEQ multiplex PCR assay. T cell repertoires were profiled with deep sequencing of rearranged TCR beta loci together with multiparametric flow cytometry. The source is immuneACCESS, and TCRdb retained only in-frame sequences with V and J called. Part of the clones is not carried over; for the studies checked, unresolved V genes explain less than half of this, and the remainder is unexplained. A total of 20,000 to 25,000 clones appear in this sample, around 85% of them only once. The biggest ten clones account for approximately 18% of the sample. The paper as a whole reports these results and caveats: The survival association was assessed only in patients who died, and the authors presented better survival with proton therapy as a possibility rather than a demonstrated result. Proton-treated patients stayed relatively stable during treatment, while photon-treated patients lost naive T cells and TCR diversity and gained effector/memory populations. After the lymphocyte count nadir, repertoires from photon-treated patients showed oligoclonal expansion, particularly of CD8+ Temra cells, and this expansion drove the decline in diversity. Across the cohort, a larger post-nadir drop in TCR diversity was inversely correlated with overall survival time among patients who died.

On this clone: Its antigen target is currently unknown. No per-base quality is available; no much larger clone lies one base away.

The germline V gene encodes CDR1 SGHTA and CDR2 FQGNSA. The CDR3 sequence holds 14 residues, the cysteine and phenylalanine included. Only the CDR3 part of the read is kept: 42 bases, read in frame from the first base. V is pruned by 1 base and J by 5 bases, leaving 2 bases of the junction without a gene match. The chain couples TRBV7-2 to TRBJ2-1, with 7 bases in between that match TRBD1. The receptor comes from a man aged 60-69 years with pancreatic cancer. Sequencing used peripheral blood, obtained from a patient treated with photon-based radiotherapy. The CDR3 reads as follows: CASSLGQGHNEQFF. The nucleotide sequence reads TGTGCCAGCAGCTTAGGACAGGGCCACAATGAGCAGTTCTTC.